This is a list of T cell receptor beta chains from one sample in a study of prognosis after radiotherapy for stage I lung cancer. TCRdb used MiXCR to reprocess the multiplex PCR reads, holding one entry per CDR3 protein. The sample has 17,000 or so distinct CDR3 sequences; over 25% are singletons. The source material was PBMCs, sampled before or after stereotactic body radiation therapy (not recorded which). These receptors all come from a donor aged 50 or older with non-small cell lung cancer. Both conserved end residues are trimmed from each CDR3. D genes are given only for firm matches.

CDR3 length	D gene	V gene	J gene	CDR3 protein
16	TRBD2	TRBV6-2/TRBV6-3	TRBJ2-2	ASSYQGRGREGTGELF
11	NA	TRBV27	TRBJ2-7	AGCGDGSYEQY
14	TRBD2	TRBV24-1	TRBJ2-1	ATSDPSGIGYNEQF
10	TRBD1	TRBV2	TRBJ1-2	ASSDNRGGYT
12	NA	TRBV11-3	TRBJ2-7	ASSLAGDSYEQY
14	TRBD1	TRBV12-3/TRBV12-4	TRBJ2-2	ASSSAGTGVTGELF
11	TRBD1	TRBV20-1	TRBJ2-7	SATRDRGYVQY
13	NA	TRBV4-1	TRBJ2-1	ASRVGGQSYNEQF
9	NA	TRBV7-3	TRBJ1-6	ASSLVKALH
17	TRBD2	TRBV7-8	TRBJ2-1	ASGLVWGQGLAEYNEQF
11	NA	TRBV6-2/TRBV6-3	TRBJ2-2	ASSRTYTGELF
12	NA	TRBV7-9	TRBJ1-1	ASSNPGRNTEAF
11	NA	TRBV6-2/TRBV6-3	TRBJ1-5	ASSDPGNQPQH
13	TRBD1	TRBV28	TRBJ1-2	ASSFRDRTNYGYA
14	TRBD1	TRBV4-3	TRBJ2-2	ASSQDPPGGTGELF
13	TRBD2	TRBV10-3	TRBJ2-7	AISEGTSGTYEQY
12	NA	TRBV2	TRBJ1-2	ASSDYGSNYGYT
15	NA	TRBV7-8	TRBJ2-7	ASSPRTGTMTTYEQY
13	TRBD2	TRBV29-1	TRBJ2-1	SVAALAGDDNEQF
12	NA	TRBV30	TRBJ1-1	AWNPGQENTEAF
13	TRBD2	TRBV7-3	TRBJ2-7	ASSYSSGSTYEQY
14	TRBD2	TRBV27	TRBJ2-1	ASSLSASGAYNEQF
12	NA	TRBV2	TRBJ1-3	ASRPPRAGNTIY
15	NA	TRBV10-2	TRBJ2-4	ASSPLWEAEAKNIQY
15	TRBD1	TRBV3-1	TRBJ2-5	ASSLTVGTAFQETQY